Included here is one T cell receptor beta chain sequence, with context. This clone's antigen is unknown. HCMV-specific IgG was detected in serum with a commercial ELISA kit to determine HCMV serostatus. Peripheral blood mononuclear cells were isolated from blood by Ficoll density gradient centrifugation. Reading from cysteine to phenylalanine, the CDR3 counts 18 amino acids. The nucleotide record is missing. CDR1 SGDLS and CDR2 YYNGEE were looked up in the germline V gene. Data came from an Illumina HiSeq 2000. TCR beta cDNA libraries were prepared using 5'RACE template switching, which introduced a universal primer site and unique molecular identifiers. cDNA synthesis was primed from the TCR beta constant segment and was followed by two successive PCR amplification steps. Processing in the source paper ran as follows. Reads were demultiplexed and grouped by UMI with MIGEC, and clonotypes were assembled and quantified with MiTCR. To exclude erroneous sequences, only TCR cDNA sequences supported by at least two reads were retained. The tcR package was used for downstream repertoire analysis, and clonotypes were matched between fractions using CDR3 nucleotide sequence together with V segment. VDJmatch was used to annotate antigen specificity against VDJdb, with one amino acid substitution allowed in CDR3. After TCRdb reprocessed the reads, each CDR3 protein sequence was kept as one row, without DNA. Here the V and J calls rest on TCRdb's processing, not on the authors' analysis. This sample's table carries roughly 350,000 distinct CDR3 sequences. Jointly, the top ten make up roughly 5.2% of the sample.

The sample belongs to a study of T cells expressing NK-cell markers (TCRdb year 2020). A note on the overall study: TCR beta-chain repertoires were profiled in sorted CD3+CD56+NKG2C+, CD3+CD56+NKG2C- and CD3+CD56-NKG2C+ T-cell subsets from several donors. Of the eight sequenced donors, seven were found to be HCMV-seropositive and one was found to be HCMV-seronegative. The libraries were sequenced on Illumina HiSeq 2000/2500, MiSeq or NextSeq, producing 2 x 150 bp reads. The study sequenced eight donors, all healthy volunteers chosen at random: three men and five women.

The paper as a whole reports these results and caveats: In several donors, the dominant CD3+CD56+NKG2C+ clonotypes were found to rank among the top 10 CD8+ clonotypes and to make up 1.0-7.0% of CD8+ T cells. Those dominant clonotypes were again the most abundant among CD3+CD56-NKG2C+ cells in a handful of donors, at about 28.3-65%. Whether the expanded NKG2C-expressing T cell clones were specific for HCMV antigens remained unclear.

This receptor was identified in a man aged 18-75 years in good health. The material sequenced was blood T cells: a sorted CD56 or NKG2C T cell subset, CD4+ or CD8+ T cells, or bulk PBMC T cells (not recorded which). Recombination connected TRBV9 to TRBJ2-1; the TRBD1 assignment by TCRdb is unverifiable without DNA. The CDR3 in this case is CASSVGSKWGGGYNEQFF.